This T cell receptor beta chain was found in a study of cytomegalovirus exposure and HLA in healthy donors. Study background: Genetic ancestry analysis placed approximately 78% of the 398 donors that were genotyped in the Caucasian-associated cluster.

V lost 5 bases to trimming and J lost 4 bases; unmatched junction nucleotides: 4. The CDR3 consists of 13 residues. CDR1 and CDR2 (germline): WNHNN, SYGVQD (reference sequence). PCR used 60 Vbeta primers and 13 Jbeta primers. Sequenced by immunoSEQ multiplex PCR; TCRdb stores in-frame clones only, minus some. Altogether approximately 170,000 clones are present, more than 75% being singletons, with the ten largest covering approximately 2.5%. The chain combines TRBV10-1 with TRBJ1-2; 7 bases align to TRBD1. Sequencing input: PBMCs. This clonotype was obtained from a man in his thirties or forties in good health and CMV-seropositive. CDR3 residues: CASSPDRTYGYTF. CDR3 nucleotide sequence: TGCGCCAGCAGTCCGGACAGGACCTATGGCTACACCTTC.